Below are 23 T cell receptor beta chains sequenced from a single sample in a study of T and B cells in COVID-19 patients. TRB was amplified from about 260-540 ng of blood genomic DNA. TRB rearrangements were amplified by multiplex PCR with BIOMED2 TRB-A/B primers. TCRdb recomputed calls from the multiplex PCR reads with MiXCR, one row per CDR3 protein. The data contain around 9,000 distinct CDR3 sequences, 31% of them singletons. Sample: blood. These receptors all come from a human donor who had recovered from COVID-19.

In its sample, this clonotype ranks as medium-sized. This chain uses TRBV19 with TRBJ2-3, with 9 positions matching TRBD2. From germline, CDR1 is LNHDA and CDR2 SQIVND (reference sequence). The CDR3 is made up of 17 amino acids. J lost 3 bases, V lost 7 bases, and 14 bases had no gene match. CDR3 sequence reads: CASTRLADIKGTDTQYF. CDR3 nucleotides: TGTGCCAGTACTAGACTAGCGGACATCAAAGGGACAGATACGCAGTATTTT.

The chain has TRBV10-3 and TRBJ2-7, with 7 bases aligning to TRBD1. The V gene's germline CDR1 is ENHRY and CDR2 SYGVKD. CDR3 length: 13 residues. V shed 9 bases and J 5 bases; nucleotides not matched to a gene: 10. CDR3 bases: TGTGCCATGGGACAGTTGCGTCAGGACGAGCAGTACTTC. This encodes CAMGQLRQDEQYF.

This clonotype was found a few times. The chain combines TRBV30 with TRBJ1-3; D call uncertain. The ends were cut back, 1 base at V and 4 bases at J, with 8 bases in the middle. The CDR3 contains 13 residues. Germline V gives CDR1 GTSNPN, CDR2 SVGIG (reference sequence). Here the CDR3 reads CAWSAREGNTIYF. CDR3 bases: TGTGCCTGGAGTGCTAGGGAGGGAAACACCATATATTTT.

This chain uses TRBV20-1 with TRBJ2-7; a possible D gene is TRBD2 (6 bases). Trimming took off 4 bases at V and 0 bases at J, with 10 bases between the two ends. Germline-derived CDR1 and CDR2 are DFQATT and SNEGSKA (reference sequence). This CDR3 spans 13 amino acids. Here the CDR3 reads CSAIRTNSYEQYF. CDR3 DNA: TGCAGTGCTATCCGGACTAACTCCTACGAGCAGTACTTC.

Comment on this clonotype: Since a much larger clone is just one base distant, this may be a read error. The genes are TRBV5-6 and TRBJ2-6, with TRBD1 as a possible D gene (5 bases). Trimming pared 0 bases from V and 0 bases from J, leaving 10 bases between. The CDR3 is 17 residues long. Germline CDR1 is SGHDT and CDR2 is YYEEEE. The DNA for the CDR3 is TGTGCCAGCAGCTTGGTAGCAGACAGCTCTGGGGCCAACGTCCTGACTTTC. Protein sequence: CASSLVADSSGANVLTF.

Points on this clonotype: A clone one base away is much larger, so this may be a read error. This rearrangement joins TRBV15 to TRBJ1-1, with D uncertain. V lost 0 bases and J lost 5, with 4 bases in between. The CDR3 covers 12 residues. CDR1 is LNHNV and CDR2 is YYDKDF in the germline V gene (reference sequence). CDR3 DNA sequence: TGTGCCACCAGCAGAGATCGGACTGAAGCTTTCTTT. It is translated as CATSRDRTEAFF.

The chain employs TRBV5-5 and TRBJ1-3; unclear D gene. In germline, CDR1 is SGHKS, CDR2 YYEKEE (reference sequence). V dropped 4 bases and J dropped 7 bases, with 12 bases sitting between them. The length of the CDR3 is 13 residues. CDR3 in amino acids: CASSRVDGNTIYF. The CDR3 nucleotides read TGTGCCAGCAGCCGGGTTGACGGGAACACCATATATTTT.

V is TRBV6-5 and J is TRBJ2-5; TRBD2 matches at 12 bases. The CDR3 contains 16 residues. The junction had 5 bases not matched to a gene; V was cut back by 4 bases and J by 2 bases. From germline, CDR1 is MNHEY and CDR2 SVGAGI. Here the CDR3 DNA reads TGTGCCAGCAGTTTCCCGACTAGCGGGGGACAAGAGACCCAGTACTTC. It yields the protein CASSFPTSGGQETQYF.

J is TRBJ1-4 and V is TRBV19; 8 bases are shared with TRBD1. The CDR3 length is 15 residues. Germline CDR1 and CDR2: LNHDA and SQIVND (reference sequence). CDR3 nucleotide sequence: TGTGTTAGTAGTGATTTGGGACAGGATAATGAAAAACTGTTTTTT. Translating it yields CVSSDLGQDNEKLFF. The entire variable domain, with the rest obtained from reference TRBV19 and TRBJ1-4, is as follows: DGGITQSPKYLFRKEGQNVTLSCEQNLNHDAMYWYRQDPGQGLRLIYYSQIVNDFQKGDIAEGYSVSREKKESFPLTVTSAQKNPTAFYLCVSSDLGQDNEKLFFGSGTQLSVL.

This clonotype was detected a few times. The rearrangement joins TRBV10-3 to TRBJ1-1, with 9 bases fitting TRBD1. Unmatched junction bases numbered 12, after V lost 9 bases and J lost 1 base. CDR1 and CDR2 from the germline V gene are ENHRY and SYGVKD. The CDR3 runs 16 residues. The DNA of the CDR3 is TGTGCCATAAAAGCGGGGACAGGGCGAAGGAACACTGAAGCTTTCTTT. Translation gives CAIKAGTGRRNTEAFF.

In its sample, this clonotype is medium-sized. The chain joins TRBV6-5 to TRBJ2-1; TRBD1 is a possible D gene (6 bases). This CDR3 has 14 residues. Germline V gene lookup returns CDR1 MNHEY and CDR2 SVGAGI. The V end lost 7 bases, the J end lost 0 bases, and 10 bases lay between the germline ends. Here the CDR3 DNA reads TGTGCCAGCAAGGGGGAAAGCTCCTACAATGAGCAGTTCTTC. Translated: CASKGESSYNEQFF.

By its share, this clonotype is medium-sized (0.01 to 0.1%). The genes are TRBV29-1 and TRBJ1-2, with D maybe TRBD1 (6 bases). V dropped 4 bases and J dropped 7 bases, with 13 bases sitting between them. The CDR3 consists of 12 residues. The germline V gene has CDR1 SQVTM and CDR2 ANQGSEA. The DNA of the CDR3 is TGCAGCGTTGCTCGGTGGGGGGCTGGCTACACCTTC. Its translation: CSVARWGAGYTF.

The chain uses TRBV20-1 and TRBJ2-1, with 8 bases matching TRBD1. The CDR3 runs 18 residues. Germline assignment: CDR1 DFQATT and CDR2 SNEGSKA (reference sequence). Losses at the gene ends were 0 bases for V and 0 bases for J; bases not matched to a gene: 10. Written as DNA, the CDR3 is TGCAGTGCTAGAGATTCCAGGGGGCAGACCTACTCCTACAATGAGCAGTTCTTC. Protein sequence: CSARDSRGQTYSYNEQFF.

This chain connects TRBV5-1 to TRBJ2-7, with 12 bases that match TRBD1. Germline trimming cut 7 bases from V and 5 bases from J; bases unmatched to any gene: 7. Germline CDR1 is SGHRS and CDR2 is YFSETQ. The CDR3 is 14 amino acids. The CDR3 DNA reads TGCGCCAGCGCAGACGGGACAGGGGGCAACGAGCAGTACTTC. Its translation is CASADGTGGNEQYF.

This sequence joins TRBV9 and TRBJ2-3, with D perhaps assigned TRBD1 or TRBD2 (5 bases each). This CDR3 is built from 17 residues. The ends were cut back, 3 bases at V and 8 bases at J, with 25 bases in the middle. CDR1 SGDLS and CDR2 YYNGEE come from the germline V gene. CDR3 sequence reads: CASSGWDDVGAQFTQYF. CDR3 DNA: TGTGCCAGCAGCGGATGGGATGACGTCGGGGCCCAGTTTACGCAGTATTTT.

V usage is TRBV24-1 and J usage is TRBJ1-1; D gene uncertain. V was clipped by 3 bases and J by 11 bases, with 15 bases between them. The CDR3 has 13 amino acids. CDR1 KGHDR and CDR2 SFDVKD come from the germline V gene. CDR3: CATSDPTNPRAFF. The CDR3 DNA follows: TGTGCCACCAGTGATCCTACGAACCCTAGGGCTTTCTTT.

V usage is TRBV5-1 and J usage is TRBJ1-2; D might be TRBD1 (5 bases). In germline, CDR1 is SGHRS, CDR2 YFSETQ. The V gene lost 0 bases and the J gene lost 5 bases, with 8 bases spanning the gap. CDR3 size: 13 residues. CDR3 coding DNA: TGCGCCAGCAGCTTGGCAGGGAGTTATGGCTACACCTTC. This translates into CASSLAGSYGYTF.

This clonotype has more than one count but fewer than ten. This chain joins TRBV27 and TRBJ2-7; TRBD1 matches 11 bases. CDR3 length equals 15 residues. The germline CDR1 and CDR2 sequences are MNHEY and SMNVEV (reference sequence). Unmatched junction bases numbered 7, after V lost 4 bases and J lost 5 bases. CDR3 DNA: TGTGCCAGCAGTTCCCCGGGACAGGGGGGCCACGAGCAGTACTTC. Translation: CASSSPGQGGHEQYF.

The rearrangement links TRBV7-9 to TRBJ1-3; D remains unclear. CDR3 size: 17 residues. Germline CDR1 and CDR2: SEHNR and FQNEAQ (reference sequence). The ends were cut back, 3 bases at V and 0 bases at J, with 15 bases in the middle. CDR3 residues: CASSLTGVTYSGNTIYF. The CDR3 bases are TGTGCCAGCAGCTTGACCGGGGTCACTTACTCTGGAAACACCATATATTTT.

The table lists this clonotype with a count of one. The chain recombines TRBV27 with TRBJ2-7; 9 bases map to TRBD1. The V segment lost 5 bases and the J segment 5 bases; nucleotides outside the gene matches: 13. Germline loops: CDR1 MNHEY, CDR2 SMNVEV (reference sequence). The CDR3 is 16 amino acids. The CDR3 bases are TGTGCCAGCAGTCCTTACGGGACAGGGAGGTTCAACGAGCAGTACTTC. It encodes CASSPYGTGRFNEQYF.

This clonotype was counted between two and nine times. The rearrangement links TRBV5-6 to TRBJ1-5, with a possible D match to TRBD1 (6 bases). Germline CDR1 SGHDT, CDR2 YYEEEE. V lost 1 base to trimming and J lost 0 bases, with 8 bases between them. The CDR3 is 15 amino acids. The CDR3: CASSLRGYSNQPQHF. The CDR3, as DNA: TGTGCCAGCAGCTTGAGGGGGTATAGCAATCAGCCCCAGCATTTT.

This clonotype is medium-sized within its sample. This chain joins TRBV6-2 or TRBV6-3 and TRBJ2-3; the match to TRBD2 covers 8 bases. Trimming at V came to 2 bases and at J to 2 bases, leaving 6 bases not matched to a gene. Germline CDR1 MNHEY, CDR2 SVGEGT. This CDR3 comprises 16 residues. CDR3 nucleotide sequence: TGTGCCAGCAGTTACCCCGCGGGGGGCCTCACAGATACGCAGTATTTT. This gives the protein CASSYPAGGLTDTQYF.

In this sample, this clonotype is medium-sized. This chain joins TRBV6-1 and TRBJ2-7; 7 nucleotides line up with TRBD2. The V segment lost 3 bases and the J segment 3 bases; nucleotides outside the gene matches: 8. The CDR3 extends over 15 amino acids. Germline CDR1 reads MNHNS; CDR2 reads SASEGT. As DNA, the CDR3 is TGTGCCAGCAGTGATAGGGCGGGGGAGAACTACGAGCAGTACTTC. Amino acid sequence: CASSDRAGENYEQYF.